This TCR beta chain was found in a study of preoperative IRX-2 immunotherapy in early breast cancer. Using immunoSEQ multiplex PCR, the repertoire was profiled, and TCRdb retains in-frame clones only, with some absent. The table shows about 43,000 clones, with just under 95% occurring only once. V lost 5 bases, J lost 4 bases, and 10 bases stayed unmatched. Germline V CDR1 and CDR2: SGHTA, FQGTGA. CDR3 length equals 15 residues. Treatment of the sample: preoperative locoregional IRX-2 cytokine immunotherapy. The TCR comes from a human donor with breast cancer. This sequence joins TRBV7-3 and TRBJ2-7; TRBD2 aligns across 8 bases. Sequenced here: tumor tissue, sampled after IRX-2 immunotherapy. CDR3 amino acids: CASSPSSGRGYEQYF. In nucleotides, the CDR3 is TGTGCCAGCAGCCCCTCTTCCGGGAGGGGGTACGAGCAGTACTTC.